The 21 T cell receptor beta chains listed next were all sequenced from one sample in a study of vaccination and CD4 T cells after COVID-19. Cultured CD4+ T-cell DNA underwent Oncomine TCR Beta short-read sequencing. TCRdb independently ran MiXCR on the PCR reads; one entry per CDR3 protein. The table shows about 19,000 distinct CDR3 sequences, with approximately 37% occurring only once. Their recognized antigens are unknown. The treatment here: approximately 10-day PBMC culture with coronavirus spike peptide pools or control peptides (ViraFEST assay). Input material: cultured CD4+ T cells from blood. The receptors were sampled from a human donor with COVID-19.

This chain uses TRBV6-1 with TRBJ2-7, with D perhaps matching TRBD1 (6 bases). The CDR3 covers 14 residues. The V and J ends lost 6 bases and 2 bases respectively, with 14 bases between them. In germline, CDR1 is MNHNS, CDR2 SASEGT. The CDR3 protein is CASRRRDTPYEQYF. CDR3 bases: TGTGCCAGCAGAAGACGGGACACGCCCTACGAGCAGTACTTC.

This clonotype was counted only a few times. The V and J genes are TRBV7-2 and TRBJ1-3; maybe TRBD1 (6 bases). The germline V and J ends were trimmed by 0 bases and 2 bases, with 14 bases remaining between them. Looked up from germline, CDR1 is SGHTA and CDR2 is FQGNSA. The CDR3 is 17 residues long. CDR3 loop: CASSLALGPGAGNTIYF. The CDR3 DNA reads TGTGCCAGCAGCTTAGCCCTAGGTCCAGGGGCTGGAAACACCATATATTTT. Complete variable domain (other parts from reference TRBV7-2 and TRBJ1-3): GAGVSQSPSNKVTEKGKDVELRCDPISGHTALYWYRQSLGQGLEFLIYFQGNSAPDKSGLPSDRFSAERTGGSVSTLTIQRTQQEDSAVYLCASSLALGPGAGNTIYFGEGSWLTVV.

This chain connects TRBV24-1 to TRBJ2-5; D could derive from TRBD1 or TRBD2 (6 bases each). Germline assignment: CDR1 KGHDR and CDR2 SFDVKD. Trimming pared 5 bases from V and 4 bases from J, leaving 22 bases between. CDR3 length: 17 residues. Here the CDR3 DNA reads TGTGCCACCAGTGTGGCAGGAGGGGGAAATCGGGGAGAGACCCAGTACTTC. Translating it yields CATSVAGGGNRGETQYF.

For this clonotype: At one boundary the junction diverges from the germline segment, which might be a read error. The rearrangement links TRBV6-5 to TRBJ1-3; D gene unclear. This CDR3 has 15 residues. CDR1 and CDR2 (germline): MNHEY, SVGAGI. CDR3 sequence (DNA): TGTGCCAGCAGTTACCATGGGAGCTCTGGAAACATCATATATTTT. Amino acid sequence: CASSYHGSSGNIIYF.

The chain carries TRBV18 and TRBJ2-3; 9 bases match TRBD1. Germline lookup yields CDR1 KGHSH and CDR2 LQKENI. CDR3 length equals 15 residues. V trimming: 2 bases; J trimming: 1 base; junction bases outside the gene matches: 1. The DNA of the CDR3 is TGTGCCAGCTCACCAAACAGGGGGCGCACAGATACGCAGTATTTT. It codes for CASSPNRGRTDTQYF.

The chain links TRBV6-5 to TRBJ2-3, with D unclear. The V and J ends lost 2 bases and 6 bases respectively, with 12 bases between them. This CDR3 is built from 14 residues. CDR1 MNHEY and CDR2 SVGAGI come from the germline V gene. The CDR3 reads CASSYGQARDTQYF. The CDR3 DNA reads as TGTGCCAGCAGTTACGGCCAAGCAAGGGATACGCAGTATTTT.

The V call is TRBV11-2, the J call TRBJ1-1; D is ambiguous. CDR3 size: 14 residues. The germline V gene has CDR1 SGHAT and CDR2 FQNNGV. Trimming cost V 3 bases and J 4 bases, with 12 bases left between them. The CDR3 coding sequence is TGTGCCAGCAGCTTGGTAGATTGGAGCACTGAAGCTTTCTTT. As protein: CASSLVDWSTEAFF.

This clonotype was counted between two and nine times. The chain has TRBV5-4 and TRBJ2-5, with TRBD1 identical over 8 bases. V was pared by 4 bases and J by 5 bases, with 10 bases of the junction left unmatched. CDR1 and CDR2 from the germline V gene are SGHNT and YYREEE (reference sequence). CDR3 size: 15 residues. The CDR3 DNA reads as TGTGCCAGCAGCACCCGGACAGGGAGTGACGAGACCCAGTACTTC. This encodes CASSTRTGSDETQYF.

The rearrangement uses TRBV27 and TRBJ2-2, with 10 positions matching TRBD2. The CDR3 is 18 residues long. The germline V gene encodes CDR1 MNHEY and CDR2 SMNVEV (reference sequence). With 10 bases clipped from V and 4 bases from J, the junction kept 18 bases outside the gene matches. CDR3 in amino acids: CATTGYTAGGLGTGELFF. CDR3 DNA: TGTGCCACAACAGGGTACACAGCGGGGGGGCTCGGCACCGGGGAGCTGTTTTTT.

The J gene is TRBJ1-2, the V gene TRBV12-3 or TRBV12-4; 8 bases map to TRBD1. CDR3 length equals 13 residues. V lost 6 bases, J lost 2 bases, and 2 bases stayed unmatched. CDR3 sequence (DNA): TGTGCCAGCAGCTGGGACAGGAACTATGGCTACACCTTC. Translated, it gives CASSWDRNYGYTF.

The CDR3 region has the DNA TGTGCCAGCAGCTCCTCCGGGACAGGGGGTAGGACTAATGAAAAACTGTTTTTT. Encoded protein: CASSSSGTGGRTNEKLFF. The chain employs TRBV7-2 and TRBJ1-4, with TRBD1 identical over 11 bases. Germline V gives CDR1 SGHTA, CDR2 FQGNSA. The CDR3 is 18 amino acids. After removal of 4 bases from V and 2 bases from J, the junction contained 9 bases not matched to a gene.

This chain joins TRBV18 and TRBJ1-6; D ambiguous. Deletions cut 4 bases from V and 5 bases from J, with 9 bases between. Germline V CDR1 and CDR2: KGHSH, LQKENI. This CDR3 has 14 amino acids. The CDR3: CASSQYSDNSPLHF. CDR3 in DNA: TGTGCCAGCTCACAATACAGCGATAATTCACCCCTCCACTTT. The variable domain in full, with the rest retrieved from reference TRBV18 and TRBJ1-6, is NAGVMQNPRHLVRRRGQEARLRCSPMKGHSHVYWYRQLPEEGLKFMVYLQKENIIDESGMPKERFSAEFPKEGPSILRIQQVVRGDSAAYFCASSQYSDNSPLHFGNGTRLTVT.

The chain links TRBV4-1 to TRBJ1-2, with a tentative D call TRBD1 (5 bases). The ends were cut back, 2 bases at V and 8 bases at J, with 18 bases in the middle. This CDR3 has 15 residues. Germline CDR1 MGHRA, CDR2 YSYEKL. The CDR3 sequence is CASSQQGTSLGGYTF. The CDR3 DNA sequence: TGCGCCAGCAGCCAACAAGGGACGTCCTTGGGCGGCTACACCTTC.

There are a few counts of this clonotype. The gene calls are TRBV30 and TRBJ1-2; no reliable D call. The V end lost 6 bases, the J end lost 1 base, and 9 bases lay between the germline ends. The CDR3 spans 12 residues. Germline loops: CDR1 GTSNPN, CDR2 SVGIG (reference sequence). CDR3 sequence reads: CACRQNNYGYTF. CDR3 nucleotides: TGTGCCTGCCGTCAGAATAACTATGGCTACACCTTC.

There are a few counts of this clonotype. V gene TRBV30 combines with J gene TRBJ2-5; D may correspond to TRBD1 or TRBD2 (5 bases each). The V gene lost 1 base and the J gene lost 4 bases, with 10 bases spanning the gap. The CDR3 extends over 13 amino acids. Germline V gene sequence: CDR1 GTSNPN, CDR2 SVGIG (reference sequence). Here the CDR3 reads CAWSGGSSETQYF. The DNA of the CDR3 is TGTGCCTGGAGTGGGGGGTCGTCAGAGACCCAGTACTTC.

The gene calls are TRBV6-4 and TRBJ1-5; unclear D gene. The CDR3 is 13 residues long. V was pared by 6 bases and J by 0 bases, with 6 bases between. Germline values: CDR1 MRHNA, CDR2 SNTAGT. CDR3 sequence: CASSPNSNQPQHF. The CDR3, as DNA: TGTGCCAGCAGCCCTAATAGCAATCAGCCCCAGCATTTT.

This chain joins TRBV10-3 and TRBJ1-2; a weak D match, TRBD1 (5 bases). Trimming stripped 6 bases from V and 6 bases from J, with 17 bases between. The length of the CDR3 is 14 residues. Germline V lookup: CDR1 ENHRY, CDR2 SYGVKD. DNA of the CDR3: TGTGCCATCAGGGTCGGGGGGGATTCTCATGGCTACACCTTC. Its protein product is CAIRVGGDSHGYTF.

The chain couples TRBV5-8 to TRBJ1-5; TRBD1 is a possible D gene (5 bases). Germline CDR1 SGHTS, CDR2 YDEGEE. This CDR3 region has 13 residues. Trimming left V 1 base short and J 6 bases short, with 8 bases between. The CDR3 bases are TGTGCCAGCAGCTTGAGGGGTACTCAGCCCCAGCATTTT. Amino acids: CASSLRGTQPQHF.

The V call is TRBV7-2, the J call TRBJ2-3; 14 bases match TRBD2. V trimming: 3 bases; J trimming: 4 bases; junction bases outside the gene matches: 6. This CDR3 region has 17 residues. CDR1 SGHTA and CDR2 FQGNSA come from the germline V gene. CDR3 loop: CASSLQPGLAGADTQYF. CDR3 nucleotide sequence: TGTGCCAGCAGCTTGCAACCGGGACTAGCGGGAGCAGATACGCAGTATTTT.

The sample holds a few counts of this clonotype. This rearrangement joins TRBV5-1 to TRBJ1-3; D might be TRBD1 (5 bases). The CDR3 is 15 amino acids. Trimming took 4 bases from V and 4 from J, leaving 15 bases between them. In germline, CDR1 is SGHRS, CDR2 YFSETQ. In nucleotides, the CDR3 is TGCGCCAGCAGCCTACAGGACGCCGGGGGAAACACCATATATTTT. As protein: CASSLQDAGGNTIYF.

CDR3 bases: TGTGCCAGCAGCCCCCGGACTCAAACCGGGGAGCTGTTTTTT. Protein product: CASSPRTQTGELFF. The chain uses TRBV7-9 and TRBJ2-2; maybe TRBD2 (5 bases). V lost 5 bases to trimming and J lost 5 bases, with 12 bases between them. Germline V gene sequence: CDR1 SEHNR, CDR2 FQNEAQ (reference sequence). The CDR3 is 14 amino acids. The complete variable domain, with remaining parts taken from reference TRBV7-9 and TRBJ2-2, reads DTGVSQNPRHKITKRGQNVTFRCDPISEHNRLYWYRQTLGQGPEFLTYFQNEAQLEKSRLLSDRFSAERPKGSFSTLEIQRTEQGDSAMYLCASSPRTQTGELFFGEGSRLTVL.